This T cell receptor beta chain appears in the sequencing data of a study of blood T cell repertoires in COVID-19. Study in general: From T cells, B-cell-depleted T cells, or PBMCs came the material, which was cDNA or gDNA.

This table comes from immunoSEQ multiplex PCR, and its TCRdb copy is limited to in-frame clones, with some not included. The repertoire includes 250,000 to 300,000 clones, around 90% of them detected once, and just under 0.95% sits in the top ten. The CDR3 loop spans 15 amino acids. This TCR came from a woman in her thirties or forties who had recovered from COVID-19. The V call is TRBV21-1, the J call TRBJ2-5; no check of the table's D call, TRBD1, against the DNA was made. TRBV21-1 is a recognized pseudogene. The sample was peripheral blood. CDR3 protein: CASSKAQQEQETQYF. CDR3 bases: TGTGCCAGCAGCAAAGCCCAACAGGAACAAGAGACCCAGTACTTC.